These T cell receptor beta chains were read from a single sample in a study of CD8 T cells in Susac syndrome. A single record per CDR3 protein comes from TCRdb applying MiXCR to the immunoSEQ multiplex PCR reads. The repertoire holds 100,000 to 150,000 distinct CDR3 sequences, 90% to 95% seen once, with more than 0.1% in the top ten. The specimen sequenced was CD4+ T cells from PBMCs. The origin of the receptors is a human donor in good health. The CDR3 runs from the conserved cysteine through the conserved F or W. D genes are given only for firm matches. Some rows mark clone size as missing; the rest say once, few, many or name a class of expanded clone.

15,.,TRBV6-2/TRBV6-3,TRBJ1-2,.,TGTGCCAGCAGTTACTCGAAGACGGCCGTCTATGGCTACACCTTC,CASSYSKTAVYGYTF
16,.,TRBV7-6,TRBJ2-6,TRBD2,TGTGCCAGCAGCCCTAGCGGAAGCTCTGGGGCCAACGTCCTGACTTTC,CASSPSGSSGANVLTF
14,.,TRBV30,TRBJ2-7,.,TGTGCCTGGAGTGGAGAGGGGTTCTCCTACGAGCAGTACTTC,CAWSGEGFSYEQYF
15,.,TRBV5-4,TRBJ2-5,TRBD1,TGTGCCAGCAGCTTGGACAGGGGCTTGGGGGAGACCCAGTACTTC,CASSLDRGLGETQYF
14,.,TRBV6-5,TRBJ1-2,TRBD1,TGTGCCAGCAGTGAGGACAGGGATAGTTTTGGCTACACCTTC,CASSEDRDSFGYTF
12,.,TRBV7-9,TRBJ2-3,TRBD2,TGTGCCAGCAGCGCGGGGGGTGATACGCAGTATTTT,CASSAGGDTQYF
16,.,TRBV7-2,TRBJ2-3,TRBD2,TGTGCCAGCAGCATCCTAGCGGGCCCTAGCACAGATACGCAGTATTTT,CASSILAGPSTDTQYF
13,.,TRBV30,TRBJ2-2,.,TGTGCCTGGAGTTATCGTCAAGCCGGGGAGCTGTTTTTT,CAWSYRQAGELFF
15,once,TRBV7-2,TRBJ1-5,.,TGTGCCAGCAGCCCGGGGAGGGAATGCAATCAGCCCCAGCATTTT,CASSPGRECNQPQHF
15,.,TRBV7-8,TRBJ2-5,.,TGTGCCAGCAGCTTAGGCCCAGCCAAAACGGGGACCCAGTACTTC,CASSLGPAKTGTQYF
14,.,TRBV6-5,TRBJ2-7,.,TGTGCCAGCAGTTCGGGGGGGACAGGCTACGAGCAGTACTTC,CASSSGGTGYEQYF
9,.,TRBV27,TRBJ1-1,.,TGTGCCAGCAGGAGGGAAGCTTTCTTT,CASRREAFF
15,.,TRBV15,TRBJ1-6,.,TGTGCCACCAGCAGAGATAATAGGGTGGAAGCACCCCTCCACTTT,CATSRDNRVEAPLHF
16,once,TRBV6-1,TRBJ2-1,.,TGTGCCAGCAGCCGGGACTCACTCTATGGGTACAATGAGCAGTTCTTC,CASSRDSLYGYNEQFF
13,once,TRBV20-1,TRBJ2-3,.,TGCAGTGCCGTTAGCGTTAGCACAGATACGCAGTATTTT,CSAVSVSTDTQYF
16,.,TRBV23-1,TRBJ2-1,TRBD1,TGCGCCAGCAGTCAATCGGCACAGGGGGACTACAATGAGCAGTTCTTC,CASSQSAQGDYNEQFF
16,.,TRBV18,TRBJ1-5,.,TGTGCCAGCTCACCGGAACAGGGACCTTTCAATCAGCCCCAGCATTTT,CASSPEQGPFNQPQHF
13,.,TRBV29-1,TRBJ1-1,.,TGCAGCGTTGTCCCATCGACAAACACTGAAGCTTTCTTT,CSVVPSTNTEAFF
14,.,TRBV18,TRBJ2-3,.,TGTGCCAGCTCATCCGTACAGGGTACAGATACGCAGTATTTT,CASSSVQGTDTQYF
14,once,TRBV25-1,TRBJ2-7,.,TGTGCCAGCAGTGAACGAGTCAGCTCCTACGAGCAGTACTTC,CASSERVSSYEQYF
15,.,TRBV7-9,TRBJ1-5,TRBD1,TGTGCCAGCAGTCTCGGCAGGGGGGACAATCAGCCCCAGCATTTT,CASSLGRGDNQPQHF
12,.,TRBV29-1,TRBJ1-4,.,TGCAGCGCAGGGCAGGAAGATGAAAAACTGTTTTTT,CSAGQEDEKLFF
15,.,TRBV27,TRBJ2-7,.,TGTGCCAGCAGTCCCCGCGGACCTCGGGGCTACGAGCAGTACTTC,CASSPRGPRGYEQYF
13,.,TRBV2,TRBJ1-4,.,TGTGCCAGCAGTGAAAGAGCCCCCGGAGGACTGTTTTTT,CASSERAPGGLFF
15,.,TRBV5-1,TRBJ2-3,TRBD1,TGCGCCAGCAGCACCGGACAGGGGGTAATAGATACGCAGTATTTT,CASSTGQGVIDTQYF
15,.,TRBV6-2/TRBV6-3,TRBJ2-4,.,TGTGCCAGCAGTTTCCCGGCCGAGGGGAAAAACATTCAGTACTTC,CASSFPAEGKNIQYF
14,.,TRBV5-1,TRBJ1-1,.,TGCGCCAGCAGCTTGGTGGGGGCCGACACTGAAGCTTTCTTT,CASSLVGADTEAFF
13,once,TRBV6-1,TRBJ2-3,.,TGTGCCAGCAGACAGGGTAGCACAGATACGCAGTATTTT,CASRQGSTDTQYF
15,.,TRBV7-2,TRBJ2-6,.,TGTGCCAGCAGGCATGGGACTCCCCGTGCCAACGTCCTGACTTTC,CASRHGTPRANVLTF
17,.,TRBV7-9,TRBJ2-3,TRBD1,TGTGCCAGCAGCCCTGTAAGGGGGACAGGGTCCACAGATACGCAGTATTTT,CASSPVRGTGSTDTQYF
15,.,TRBV6-1,TRBJ2-6,.,TGTGCCAGCAGTGGCCGGACGGCTGGGGCCAACGTCCTGACTTTC,CASSGRTAGANVLTF
14,.,TRBV3-1,TRBJ1-6,.,TGTGCCAGCAGCCGTGGGCCCGGGAATTCACCCCTCCACTTT,CASSRGPGNSPLHF
15,.,TRBV4-2,TRBJ2-6,.,TGTGCCAGCAGCCAAGACCCAGGGACGGCCAACGTCCTGACTTTC,CASSQDPGTANVLTF
16,.,TRBV28,TRBJ2-7,.,TGTGCCAGCAGTTTCCCACCCGGGACCTCCTCCTACGAGCAGTACTTC,CASSFPPGTSSYEQYF
13,.,TRBV7-9,TRBJ2-7,.,TGTGCCAGCAGCCCGACCGGACCAAACGAGCAGTACTTC,CASSPTGPNEQYF